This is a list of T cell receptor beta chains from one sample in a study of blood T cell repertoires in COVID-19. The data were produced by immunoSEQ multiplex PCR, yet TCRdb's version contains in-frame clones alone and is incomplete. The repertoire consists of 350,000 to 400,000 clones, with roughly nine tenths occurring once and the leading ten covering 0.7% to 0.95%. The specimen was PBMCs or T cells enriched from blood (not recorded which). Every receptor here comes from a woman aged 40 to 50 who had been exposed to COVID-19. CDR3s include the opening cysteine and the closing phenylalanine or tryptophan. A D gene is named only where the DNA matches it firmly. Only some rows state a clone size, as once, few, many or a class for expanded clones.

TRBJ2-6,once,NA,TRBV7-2,TGTGCCAGCAGCTTAGCGTCAGTAGGGGCTGGGGCCAACGTCCTGACTTTC,CASSLASVGAGANVLTF
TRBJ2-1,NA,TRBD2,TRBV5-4,TGTGCCAGCAGTCCGACGAGCGGGAGTAGGCAGAAGCAGTTCTTC,CASSPTSGSRQKQFF
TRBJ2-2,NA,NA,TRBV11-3,TGTGCCAGCAGCGCGGACACCACCGGGGAGCTGTTTTTT,CASSADTTGELFF
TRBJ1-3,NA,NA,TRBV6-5,TGTGCCAGCAGTTCACCGGGGACAGGAAACACCATATATTTT,CASSSPGTGNTIYF
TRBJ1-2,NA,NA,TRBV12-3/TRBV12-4,TGTGCCAGCAGTTTAGGACAGTCTTCCGGCTACACCTTC,CASSLGQSSGYTF
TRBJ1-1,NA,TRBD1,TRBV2,TGTGCCAGCAGTACCCCTGGGGGGACAGTAAGTACTGAAGCTTTCTTT,CASSTPGGTVSTEAFF
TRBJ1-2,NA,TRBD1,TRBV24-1,TGTGCCACCAGCCCGTCCGGACAGGGGGCCTTTTATGGCTACACCTTC,CATSPSGQGAFYGYTF
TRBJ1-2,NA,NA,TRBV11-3,TGTGCCAGCAGCTTAGGGCTCTTTGGTGGCTACACCTTC,CASSLGLFGGYTF
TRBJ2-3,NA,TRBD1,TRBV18,TGTGCCAGCTCACCTAATCCAGGGGGTAGCACAGATACGCAGTATTTT,CASSPNPGGSTDTQYF
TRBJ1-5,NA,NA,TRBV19,TGTGCCAGTAGTGTACAGGGCGGTAATCAGCCCCAGCATTTT,CASSVQGGNQPQHF
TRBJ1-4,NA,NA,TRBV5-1,TGCGCCAGCAGCCTGTTCGGTGCAACTAATGAAAAACTGTTTTTT,CASSLFGATNEKLFF
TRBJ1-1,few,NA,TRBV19,TGTGCCAGTAGTATGGAGGGGCGGAACACTGAAGCTTTCTTT,CASSMEGRNTEAFF
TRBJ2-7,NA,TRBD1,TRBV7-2,TGTGCCAGCAGCTTACAGGGACAGGTAGGCTCCTACGAGCAGTACTTC,CASSLQGQVGSYEQYF
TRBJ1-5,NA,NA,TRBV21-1,TGTGCCAGCAGCAAAGTGGGCTGGATAGTAGAAAGCAATCAGCCCCAGCATTTT,CASSKVGWIVESNQPQHF
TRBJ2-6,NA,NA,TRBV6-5,TGTGCCAGCACCTCCTCTGGGGCCAACGTCCTGACTTTC,CASTSSGANVLTF
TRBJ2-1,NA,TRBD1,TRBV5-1,TGCGCCAGCAGCTTGGAAGGGGGCGAAAGGAATGAGCAGTTCTTC,CASSLEGGERNEQFF
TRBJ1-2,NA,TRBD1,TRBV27,TGTGCCAGCAGGGGACAGGGTAACTATGGCTACACCTTC,CASRGQGNYGYTF
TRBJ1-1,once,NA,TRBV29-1,TGCAGCGCAATGACAGCCAGCTATGAAGCTTTCTTT,CSAMTASYEAFF
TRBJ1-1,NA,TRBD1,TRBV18,TGTGCCAGCTCACCTATTGCGACAGGGAAAAAAGAAGCTTTCTTT,CASSPIATGKKEAFF
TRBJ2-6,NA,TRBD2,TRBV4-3,TGCGCCAGCAGCCTCGGGACTAGCGGAACCTCTGGGGCCAACGTCCTGACTTTC,CASSLGTSGTSGANVLTF
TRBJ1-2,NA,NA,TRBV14,TGTGCCAGCAGCCAAGTCGACAGGATATATGGCTACACCTTC,CASSQVDRIYGYTF
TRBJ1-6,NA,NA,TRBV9,TGTGCCAGCAGCGCGTACCGCGGTGGTGGGGGCAGTGGTAATTCACCCCTCCACTTT,CASSAYRGGGGSGNSPLHF
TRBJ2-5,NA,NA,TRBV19,TGTGCCAGTAGTATAGTCGGCGGGGTTGAGACCCAGTACTTC,CASSIVGGVETQYF
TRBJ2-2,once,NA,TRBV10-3,TGTGCCATCAGTGAGCTAGAGGCCGGGGAGCTGTTTTTT,CAISELEAGELFF
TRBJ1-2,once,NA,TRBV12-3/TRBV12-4,TGTGCCAGCACATCCGGCAGGCGCTATGGCTACACCTTC,CASTSGRRYGYTF
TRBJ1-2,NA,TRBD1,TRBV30,TGTGCCTGGAGTAGACAGGGGCGTTCAGGCTACACCTTC,CAWSRQGRSGYTF
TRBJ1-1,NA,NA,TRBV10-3,TGTGCCATCAGTGGGCGGGCCCCGGAGGAAGCTTTCTTT,CAISGRAPEEAFF
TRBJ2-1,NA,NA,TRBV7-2,TGTGCCAGCAGCTTACGGGAGTACTCTTACAATGAGCAGTTCTTC,CASSLREYSYNEQFF
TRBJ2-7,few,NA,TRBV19,TGTGCCAGTAATGTGGCGGGATCGGGCCACGAGCAGTACTTC,CASNVAGSGHEQYF
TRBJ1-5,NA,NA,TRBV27,TGTGCCAGCAGGACATTAAACAGGGAGCATTTT,CASRTLNREHF
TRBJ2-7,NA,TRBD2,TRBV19,TGTGCCAGTAGTGTTCTAGCGGGCGCTTACGAGCAGTACTTC,CASSVLAGAYEQYF
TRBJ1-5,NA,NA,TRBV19,TGTGCCAGTAGTATAGATCGGGGGAATCAGCCCCAGCATTTT,CASSIDRGNQPQHF
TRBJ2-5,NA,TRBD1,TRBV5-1,TGCGCCAGCAGCATAGTACCGGGACAGGGACAGACCCAGTACTTC,CASSIVPGQGQTQYF
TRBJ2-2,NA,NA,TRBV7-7,TGTGCTAGCAGCCCCGAGAGGAACACCGGGGAGCTGTTTTTT,CASSPERNTGELFF
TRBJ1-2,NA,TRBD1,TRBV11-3,TGTGCCAGCAGCCACGGCGGTGTGACAGGGAATAGGAATGGCTACACCTTC,CASSHGGVTGNRNGYTF
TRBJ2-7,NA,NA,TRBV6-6,TGTGCCAGCAGCCCAAGGGGCGGGATGCACGAGCAGTACTTC,CASSPRGGMHEQYF
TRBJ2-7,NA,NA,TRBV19,TGTGCCAGTAGTATTGGACCTAGCGAGACCTACGAGCAGTACTTC,CASSIGPSETYEQYF
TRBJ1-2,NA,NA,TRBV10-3,TGTGCCATCAGTGGTCATATCAGTGGCTACACCTTC,CAISGHISGYTF
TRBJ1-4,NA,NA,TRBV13,TGTGCCAGCAGCTTAATGTCGGCAACTAATGAAAAACTGTTTTTT,CASSLMSATNEKLFF
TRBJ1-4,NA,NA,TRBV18,TGTGCCAGCTCACCACCACTGGGCGCAACTAATGAAAAACTGTTTTTT,CASSPPLGATNEKLFF
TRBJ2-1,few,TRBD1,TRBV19,TGTGCCAGTAGTATAGCGGACAGGCGCTCCTACAATGAGCAGTTCTTC,CASSIADRRSYNEQFF
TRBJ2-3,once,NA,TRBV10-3,TGTGCCACTCAACAGGGCGATACGCAGTATTTT,CATQQGDTQYF
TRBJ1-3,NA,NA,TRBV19,TGTGCCAGTAAACCCGACAGTCTACTCTCTGGAAACACCATATATTTT,CASKPDSLLSGNTIYF
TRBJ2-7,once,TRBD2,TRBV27,TGTGCCAGCAGTTCGCCCCCGGGACTAGCGGGATTCTACGAGCAGTACTTC,CASSSPPGLAGFYEQYF
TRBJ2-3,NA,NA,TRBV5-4,TGTGCCAGCAGCGTGGCGCCTGCTGGCGGGATAGGCGATACGCAGTATTTT,CASSVAPAGGIGDTQYF
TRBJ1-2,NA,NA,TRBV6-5,TGTGCCAGCAGGACAGGTGGCTATGGCTACACCTTC,CASRTGGYGYTF
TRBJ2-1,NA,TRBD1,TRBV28,TGTGCCAGCAGTTCCCCGACAGGGCAACATTTCGGGGAGCAGTTCTTC,CASSSPTGQHFGEQFF
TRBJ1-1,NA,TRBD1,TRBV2,TGTGCCAGCGAAAGTACCGGGACAGGGCTCAAAGCTTTCTTT,CASESTGTGLKAFF
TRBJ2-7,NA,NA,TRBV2,TGTGCCAGCAGTGAAGGGGGAGACTACGAGCAGTACTTC,CASSEGGDYEQYF